This is a list of T cell receptor beta chains from one sample in a study of T cells in Graves' hyperthyroidism and ophthalmopathy. TCRdb used MiXCR to reprocess the multiplex PCR reads, holding one entry per CDR3 protein. This table holds fewer than 750,000 distinct CDR3 sequences, around 42% found once. Material for sequencing was peripheral blood or thyroid tissue (not recorded which). These receptors were collected from a woman under 30 with Graves' hyperthyroidism. The CDR3 runs from the conserved cysteine through the conserved F or W. D genes are given only for firm matches. The size entry is marked missing in some rows and otherwise reads once, few, many or a size class.

DNA | CDR3 | V | D | J | size
TGTGCCAGTATGGGGACAGGGCCCCTCTATGGCTACACCTTC | CASMGTGPLYGYTF | TRBV19 | TRBD1 | TRBJ1-2 | .
TGCAGCGTTGCGGGGAGGACCACTGAAGCTTTCTTT | CSVAGRTTEAFF | TRBV29-1 | . | TRBJ1-1 | many
TGTGCCAGCAGCCAAGACTTCCTAGCACCCCTCCGGGAGACCCAGTACTTC | CASSQDFLAPLRETQYF | TRBV7-8 | . | TRBJ2-5 | .
TGTGCCAGCAGCTCCCCCATTCGGACTAGCGGGGACTACGAGCAGTACTTC | CASSSPIRTSGDYEQYF | TRBV7-6 | TRBD2 | TRBJ2-7 | .
TGTGCCAGCAGTTCGGACGGGCCGCTAAGCAATCAGCCCCAGCATTTT | CASSSDGPLSNQPQHF | TRBV6-5 | . | TRBJ1-5 | many
TGTGCTAGAGACCACCGGGGGGTTAACACTGAAGCTTTCTTT | CARDHRGVNTEAFF | TRBV19 | . | TRBJ1-1 | .
TGTGCCAGCAGCCCGGGGTGGACTACCGGGGAGCTGTTTTTT | CASSPGWTTGELFF | TRBV14 | . | TRBJ2-2 | many
TGTGCCAGCAGCTTAGACGGGGAGATCAGTCACGAGCAGTACTTC | CASSLDGEISHEQYF | TRBV7-9 | . | TRBJ2-7 | many
TGTGCCAGCAGCCGGGCCGGGCGGCTGGCTTTCTTT | CASSRAGRLAFF | TRBV6-6 | . | TRBJ1-1 | many
TGTGCCAGCACCAGACCCGGGGGACAGGGGAGTTATGGCTACACCTTC | CASTRPGGQGSYGYTF | TRBV2 | TRBD1 | TRBJ1-2 | .
TGTGCCACCCGACAGGGGAACTATGGCTACACCTTC | CATRQGNYGYTF | TRBV19 | TRBD1 | TRBJ1-2 | .
TGTGCCAGCACCCAGGGGGAGGGTTATGCCAATCTCGAAGCTTTCTTT | CASTQGEGYANLEAFF | TRBV12-3/TRBV12-4 | TRBD1 | TRBJ1-1 | few
TGCGCCAGCAGCCACGGACAGGATAACTATGGCTACACCTTC | CASSHGQDNYGYTF | TRBV4-1 | TRBD1 | TRBJ1-2 | .
TGTGCCACCAGCAGAGATCCGACCGGGGAGCTGTTTTTT | CATSRDPTGELFF | TRBV15 | . | TRBJ2-2 | many
TGCGCCAGCAGCCCAACCTGGACAGGGACCTACGAGCAGTACTTC | CASSPTWTGTYEQYF | TRBV4-3 | TRBD1 | TRBJ2-7 | many
TGTGCCATCAGTCCCGGGACTAGTTCCACCGGGGAGCTGTTTTTT | CAISPGTSSTGELFF | TRBV10-3 | TRBD2 | TRBJ2-2 | .
TGTGCCAGCAGTCGCACAGGGAATGCTGGCTACACCTTC | CASSRTGNAGYTF | TRBV6-5 | . | TRBJ1-2 | many
TGTGCCAGCATCGACCGGGACCCGCCGAAATCCGGGGAGCTGTTTTTT | CASIDRDPPKSGELFF | TRBV7-3 | . | TRBJ2-2 | .
TGCAGTGCCGGGACAGGGGATCAGCCCCAGCATTTT | CSAGTGDQPQHF | TRBV20-1 | TRBD1 | TRBJ1-5 | many
TGCAGTGCCAGCTCGCGGGGGGGGAATGGCAATCAGCCCCAGCATTTT | CSASSRGGNGNQPQHF | TRBV20-1 | . | TRBJ1-5 | .
TGTGCCAGCAGCCCTGACACCGGGACAGGGGTCTCTGGCTACACCTTC | CASSPDTGTGVSGYTF | TRBV7-3 | TRBD1 | TRBJ1-2 | .
TGTGCCACCAGCCGCCGACTAGTATGGACCTACGAGCAGTACTTC | CATSRRLVWTYEQYF | TRBV15 | . | TRBJ2-7 | .
TGTGCCAGCAGTGAATGGGGTATCGGCAAAAACACCATATATTTT | CASSEWGIGKNTIYF | TRBV2 | . | TRBJ1-3 | .
TGCGCCAGCAGCCAAGGACAAGGTACTTACAATGAGCAGTTCTTC | CASSQGQGTYNEQFF | TRBV4-1 | . | TRBJ2-1 | many
TGTGCCAGCAGCTTAGCGTGGGGATCAGGAAACACCATATATTTT | CASSLAWGSGNTIYF | TRBV7-6 | . | TRBJ1-3 | many
TGTGCCGGTAGCGGGAGGGCCAGCTTACAAGAGACCCAGTACTTC | CAGSGRASLQETQYF | TRBV30 | TRBD2 | TRBJ2-5 | few
TGTGCCAGCAGTAAGGGACTAGCGGGAGGAGAGCAGTACTTC | CASSKGLAGGEQYF | TRBV2 | TRBD2 | TRBJ2-5 | few
TGTGCCAGCAGCCCCGGGCACGGTCCAGGGGAGCTGTTTTTT | CASSPGHGPGELFF | TRBV7-9 | . | TRBJ2-2 | .
TGTGCCAGTAGCGCCGCTTTTCGGGGCAATGAGCAGTACTTC | CASSAAFRGNEQYF | TRBV19 | . | TRBJ2-7 | .
TGTGCTAGCAGCGCTGGGACAGGGGGCGCTGGGGCCAACGTCCTGACTTTC | CASSAGTGGAGANVLTF | TRBV7-7 | TRBD1 | TRBJ2-6 | .
TGTGCCAGCAGCTTGGGGGAGAGGAATGAAAAACTGTTTTTT | CASSLGERNEKLFF | TRBV7-9 | . | TRBJ1-4 | .
TGTGCCAGCAGTGAACTGCGGGTCACCGGGGAGCTGTTTTTT | CASSELRVTGELFF | TRBV2 | . | TRBJ2-2 | .
TGCGCCAGCAGCCTGGGCGAGCGTAGGGATTCACCCCTCCACTTT | CASSLGERRDSPLHF | TRBV5-1 | . | TRBJ1-6 | many
TGCAGCGTGAGGGACCGCGACTACGAGCAGTACTTC | CSVRDRDYEQYF | TRBV29-1 | . | TRBJ2-7 | .
TGCAGTGCTACGGGACAGGGGGCCGACACCGGGGAGCTGTTTTTT | CSATGQGADTGELFF | TRBV20-1 | TRBD1 | TRBJ2-2 | many
TGTGCCAGTAGTAGGGCAGAGCTGGGGCCCCAGCATTTT | CASSRAELGPQHF | TRBV19 | . | TRBJ1-5 | many
TGCAGCGTTGTCCCGGGACAGGGGGGGCAGCCCCAGCATTTT | CSVVPGQGGQPQHF | TRBV29-1 | TRBD1 | TRBJ1-5 | many
TGTGCCATCAGTCAGATTTCGACAGGGGTCGGCTACACCTTC | CAISQISTGVGYTF | TRBV10-3 | TRBD1 | TRBJ1-2 | .
TGTGCCAGCAGCTTCACTCTTAATGAGCACTACGAGCAGTACTTC | CASSFTLNEHYEQYF | TRBV7-9 | . | TRBJ2-7 | many
TGTGCCAGCACCCTAAGGCTCGAGGCTAGCGGGCTGGACACCGGGGAGCTGTTTTTT | CASTLRLEASGLDTGELFF | TRBV7-9 | TRBD2 | TRBJ2-2 | .
TGTGCCAGCAGGGTTGTCACTGAAGCTTTCTTT | CASRVVTEAFF | TRBV11-2 | . | TRBJ1-1 | .
TGTGCCACCAGTGATTTTGGGCAGGGAAGAGATACGCAGTATTTT | CATSDFGQGRDTQYF | TRBV24-1 | . | TRBJ2-3 | few
TGTGCCAGCAGCTACCGCGGGGTAGCGGGGGTTCAAGAGACCCAGTACTTC | CASSYRGVAGVQETQYF | TRBV7-2 | TRBD2 | TRBJ2-5 | .
TGTGCCAGTAGTATATTCGCGGGAGTAAGGTACGAGCAGTACTTC | CASSIFAGVRYEQYF | TRBV19 | TRBD2 | TRBJ2-7 | few
TGTGCCAGCAGCTTTACCCTGAACCGGCGGAACGATAATTCACCCCTCCACTTT | CASSFTLNRRNDNSPLHF | TRBV7-9 | . | TRBJ1-6 | many
TGTGCCAGTAGTATAGATCTTTCAGGGGGCACTGAAGCTTTCTTT | CASSIDLSGGTEAFF | TRBV19 | TRBD1 | TRBJ1-1 | .
TGTGCCATCAGTGAGGGTGGACAGGCGGACAATCAGCCCCAGCATTTT | CAISEGGQADNQPQHF | TRBV10-3 | TRBD1 | TRBJ1-5 | .
TGTGCCACCAGTGATTCCGGGACAGATACGCAGTATTTT | CATSDSGTDTQYF | TRBV24-1 | . | TRBJ2-3 | few
TGTGCCAGCAGTTTATCGGCAAGGACAGGGGACAACGAGCAGTACTTC | CASSLSARTGDNEQYF | TRBV28 | TRBD1 | TRBJ2-7 | .
TGCGCCAGCAGCCGCCTAGCGGGAGGGAGTGAGCAGTACTTC | CASSRLAGGSEQYF | TRBV5-1 | TRBD2 | TRBJ2-7 | many
TGCAGCGTTGAGGGACCGGTGCTGGATACGCAGTATTTT | CSVEGPVLDTQYF | TRBV29-1 | . | TRBJ2-3 | many
TGCGCCAGCAGCCGATACCAACTGCGATATGGCTACACCTTC | CASSRYQLRYGYTF | TRBV5-1 | . | TRBJ1-2 | .
TGCGCCAGCAGCTTGACCCCAGGGGAAACTGAAGCTTTCTTT | CASSLTPGETEAFF | TRBV5-1 | . | TRBJ1-1 | .
TGCAGTGCTAGAAACCCCCGCGTGACAGGGGCCAACGTCCTGACTTTC | CSARNPRVTGANVLTF | TRBV20-1 | . | TRBJ2-6 | .
TGCAGTGCCAGACCAGGGGCGCGGACCTATAATTCACCCCTCCACTTT | CSARPGARTYNSPLHF | TRBV20-1 | . | TRBJ1-6 | .